One and the same sample provided the 19 T cell receptor beta chains below, sequenced in a study of blood T cells in healthy people across ages. It was with a sample-barcoded 5' primer and a J-beta primer mix that a second PCR of about 6 to 12 cycles was run. TCRdb re-derived calls from the 5' RACE reads in MiXCR, one entry per CDR3 protein. The sample has around 500,000 distinct CDR3 sequences; around 48% are singletons. Sequenced material: blood. The receptors were gathered from a man older than 75 in good health.

The rearrangement joins TRBV3-1 to TRBJ2-7, with D perhaps matching TRBD1 (6 bases). The CDR3 is made up of 14 amino acids. Germline V lookup: CDR1 LGHDT, CDR2 YNNKEL (reference sequence). V was pared by 1 base and J by 0 bases, with 7 bases between. Written as DNA, the CDR3 is TGTGCCAGCAGCCAAGCGACAGGCTCCTACGAGCAGTACTTC. This encodes CASSQATGSYEQYF.

A few counts support this clonotype. The rearrangement links TRBV6-5 to TRBJ1-5, with a possible D match to TRBD1 (5 bases). This CDR3 has 15 amino acids. V lost 4 bases and J lost 2, with 12 bases in between. From germline, CDR1 is MNHEY and CDR2 SVGAGI. CDR3 loop: CASSSGGQGNQPQHF. In DNA, the CDR3 is TGTGCCAGCAGTTCCGGGGGTCAGGGCAATCAGCCCCAGCATTTT.

The chain recombines TRBV6-2 or TRBV6-3 with TRBJ1-5; 8 bases align to TRBD1. This CDR3 comprises 15 residues. Trimming at V came to 2 bases and at J to 6 bases, leaving 6 bases not matched to a gene. CDR1 and CDR2 from the germline V gene are MNHEY and SVGEGT. The DNA for the CDR3 is TGTGCCAGCAGTTACCCTCAGGGGGCGGTTCAGCCCCAGCATTTT. This gives the protein CASSYPQGAVQPQHF.

This clonotype was picked up a small number of times. The chain recombines TRBV9 with TRBJ1-2, with 8 positions matching TRBD1. Looked up from germline, CDR1 is SGDLS and CDR2 is YYNGEE. The CDR3 loop spans 15 amino acids. V gave up 4 bases and J gave up 5 bases; unmatched junction bases: 10. CDR3 in amino acids: CASSPLGQGGYGYTF. Written as DNA, the CDR3 is TGTGCCAGCAGCCCGCTTGGACAGGGAGGGTATGGCTACACCTTC.

On this clonotype itself: A read error may explain this, as a much larger clone is one base away. V usage is TRBV7-9 and J usage is TRBJ2-1; weak D call: TRBD2 (7 bases). CDR1 and CDR2 from the germline V gene are SEHNR and FQNEAQ (reference sequence). CDR3 length equals 17 residues. V lost 3 bases to trimming and J lost 13 bases, with 28 bases between them. CDR3 coding DNA: TGTGCCAGCAGCTTCGGGACAACTAGGACTAGAAGCGAGACCCAGTTCTTC. Translation gives CASSFGTTRTRSETQFF.

This chain joins TRBV28 and TRBJ2-1; perhaps TRBD1 as D (5 bases). V gave up 3 bases and J gave up 8 bases, with 8 bases separating them. Germline-derived CDR1 and CDR2 are MDHEN and SYDVKM. The CDR3 loop spans 12 amino acids. The CDR3 DNA follows: TGTGCCAGCAGTTTCAGGGTCTATGAGCAGTTCTTC. It encodes CASSFRVYEQFF.

The V call is TRBV27, the J call TRBJ2-7; 8 nucleotides match TRBD2. Germline assignment: CDR1 MNHEY and CDR2 SMNVEV (reference sequence). The V gene end was trimmed by 5 bases and the J gene end by 5 bases; junction bases not matched to a gene: 17. The CDR3 runs to 17 residues. The CDR3 sequence: CASSPRGGTRIAHEQYF. In DNA, the CDR3 is TGTGCCAGCAGTCCCCGCGGTGGGACTAGGATTGCCCACGAGCAGTACTTC.

The chain links TRBV20-1 to TRBJ2-1; TRBD2 agrees at 12 bases. The CDR3 has 17 amino acids. In germline, CDR1 is DFQATT, CDR2 SNEGSKA (reference sequence). Germline trimming cut 0 bases from V and 7 bases from J; bases unmatched to any gene: 10. The CDR3 coding sequence is TGCAGTGCTAGAGATTTTGCGGGACTAGCGGGTTGGAATGAGCAGTTCTTC. Translated, it gives CSARDFAGLAGWNEQFF.

The rearrangement links TRBV5-1 to TRBJ2-5; TRBD2 aligns across 14 bases. The germline CDR1 and CDR2 sequences are SGHRS and YFSETQ. CDR3 size: 17 residues. J was trimmed by 11 bases and V by 0 bases; bases with no gene match: 12. CDR3 in DNA: TGCGCCAGCAGCTTGGTTGGGACTAGCGGGGGAAACAATGAGCAGTACTTC. This codes for CASSLVGTSGGNNEQYF.

This clonotype turned up a few times. This chain joins TRBV29-1 and TRBJ2-5; D uncertain. In germline, CDR1 is SQVTM, CDR2 ANQGSEA. Trimming stripped 6 bases from V and 2 bases from J, with 10 bases between. There are 12 residues in the CDR3. CDR3: CSVWAVQETQYF. Here the CDR3 DNA reads TGCAGCGTATGGGCAGTACAAGAGACCCAGTACTTC.

This clonotype showed up many times. The CDR3 DNA follows: TGTGCCAGCAGTTACAGGGGTAATCAGCCCCAGCATTTT. Translation: CASSYRGNQPQHF. J is TRBJ1-5 and V is TRBV6-5, with a weak D call TRBD1 (5 bases). This CDR3 region has 13 residues. The V gene's germline CDR1 is MNHEY and CDR2 SVGAGI. The V and J ends lost 2 bases and 4 bases respectively, with 6 bases between them.

The chain combines TRBV7-9 with TRBJ2-5, with 8 bases identical to TRBD1. Trimming cost V 5 bases and J 2 bases; bases outside gene matches: 4. The CDR3 sequence is 14 residues long. CDR1 is SEHNR and CDR2 is FQNEAQ in the germline V gene (reference sequence). CDR3 nucleotide sequence: TGTGCCAGCAGCGTGACAGGGGAGCAAGAGACCCAGTACTTC. Translated: CASSVTGEQETQYF.

The genes are TRBV20-1 and TRBJ2-7, with 7 bases fitting TRBD2. Trimming cost V 7 bases and J 2 bases; bases outside gene matches: 5. The CDR3 runs to 12 residues. Per germline, CDR1 DFQATT and CDR2 SNEGSKA (reference sequence). DNA for the CDR3: TGCAGTGTTAGTCGGGGGGCCTACGAGCAGTACTTC. Translation gives CSVSRGAYEQYF.

This clonotype was counted only a few times. The chain uses TRBV6-6 and TRBJ1-3; D is perhaps TRBD1 (6 bases). V was trimmed by 2 bases and J by 0 bases, leaving 11 bases between them. The CDR3 consists of 16 residues. Germline lookup yields CDR1 MNHNY and CDR2 SVGAGI (reference sequence). The CDR3 DNA follows: TGTGCCAGCAGTTACACAGGGATTCTCTCTGGAAACACCATATATTTT. It yields the protein CASSYTGILSGNTIYF.

J is TRBJ1-6 and V is TRBV7-9; D not resolved. The V end was cut by 5 bases, the J end by 7 bases, with 12 bases between. The CDR3 is 14 amino acids. Looked up from germline, CDR1 is SEHNR and CDR2 is FQNEAQ (reference sequence). The CDR3 here is CASSPRNSNSPLHF. The CDR3 DNA reads TGTGCCAGCAGCCCGAGGAACTCCAATTCACCCCTCCACTTT.

V gene TRBV10-2 combines with J gene TRBJ2-7; 9 nucleotides agree with TRBD1. CDR3 length: 16 residues. CDR1 and CDR2 (germline): WSHSY, SAAADI. The J segment lost 4 bases and the V segment lost 5 bases, leaving 12 bases of the junction unmatched. This CDR3 is CASSPTFTGGRYEQYF. In DNA form, the CDR3 reads TGCGCCAGCAGTCCGACCTTTACAGGGGGCAGGTACGAGCAGTACTTC.

This chain uses TRBV7-9 with TRBJ2-3; the D gene is possibly TRBD1 (6 bases). The J call may not be correct, given that the DNA end is closer to TRBJ1-5. Germline CDR1 is SEHNR and CDR2 is FQNEAQ (reference sequence). The CDR3 contains 19 residues. The CDR3 sequence is CASSLVSVFGGENSDTQHF. CDR3 DNA: TGTGCCAGCAGCTTAGTGTCCGTGTTTGGGGGCGAGAATTCAGATACGCAGCATTTT.

At least ten counts were recorded for this clonotype. The chain employs TRBV7-9 and TRBJ2-3; D call uncertain. Trimming stripped 5 bases from V and 2 bases from J, with 14 bases between. Germline CDR1 is SEHNR and CDR2 is FQNEAQ (reference sequence). The CDR3 has 15 residues. This chain's CDR3 is CASSTLLGFTDTQYF. CDR3 in DNA: TGTGCCAGCAGCACACTACTTGGGTTCACAGATACGCAGTATTTT.

This clonotype has only one observation. The J gene is TRBJ2-1, the V gene TRBV4-3; unclear D gene. The CDR3 consists of 14 residues. Germline V gene sequence: CDR1 LGHNA, CDR2 YSLEER. V lost 3 bases and J 8 bases, leaving 14 bases between the germline ends. The CDR3 reads CASSQTPLVDEQFF. As DNA, the CDR3 is TGCGCCAGCAGCCAGACCCCTCTTGTGGATGAGCAGTTCTTC.